This T cell receptor (beta chain) was sequenced in a study of Graves' ophthalmopathy and Graves' hyperthyroidism (dated by TCRdb to the late 2010s). Study-level background: Peripheral blood was collected at initial diagnosis, prior to any treatment. In total, some 130 blood samples were TCR-sequenced: roughly 45 ophthalmopathy, 80 or so hyperthyroidism and about 17 hyperthyroidism-to-ophthalmopathy patients. A discovery set of about a hundred patients (under 45 ophthalmopathy, under 65 stable hyperthyroidism) was enrolled to explore V-J signatures distinguishing ophthalmopathy from hyperthyroidism. TCR beta repertoire signatures were used to distinguish Graves' ophthalmopathy from Graves' hyperthyroidism and to predict progression to ophthalmopathy. T-cell repertoires of thyroid tissue and blood were compared in about six hyperthyroidism patients. The 85 to 100 discovery patients were randomly split 7:3 into training and test sets. After sampling, hyperthyroidism patients received methimazole starting at 30 mg daily, and ophthalmopathy patients received high-dose intravenous methylprednisolone. The independent validation cohort included about 19 hyperthyroidism patients plus 17 patients who later progressed from hyperthyroidism to ophthalmopathy. Study-level results and caveats: In validation, the model predicted ophthalmopathy progression with 70.59% sensitivity and around 72% specificity; fewer than 15 predicted patients were CT-confirmed with GO in a median of roughly 6.8 months. In cross-validation, the 13-signature model distinguished ophthalmopathy from stable hyperthyroidism with approximately 90% sensitivity and approximately 81% specificity, while in the test set the corresponding values were about 80% and 75%. No statistical method was used to predetermine the sample size, and group allocation was not hidden from the investigators. Most expanded thyroid clonotypes with frequency above 0.001 were also detected in blood, suggesting blood repertoires may reflect the thyroid immune response.

Patients with ophthalmopathy had moderately to severely active disease, with a Clinical Activity Score of 3 or more, a NOSPECS grade of 4 or more, and a disease duration of less than 3 months. Patients were excluded if they had other autoimmune diseases, uncontrolled infections, pregnancy or lactation. Diagnosis was based on clinical symptoms, serum thyroxine, TRAb, thyroid ultrasound and orbital computed tomography. Ficoll-Paque density gradient centrifugation was used to isolate PBMCs from about 9.4 ml of fresh peripheral blood. Total RNA was extracted with Trizol reagent and quality-checked on an Agilent 2100 Bioanalyzer. For CDR1 and CDR2, the germline V gene (reference sequence) lists GTSNPN and SVGIG. V drops 0 bases and J drops 5 bases, leaving 13 bases in between. The CDR3 spans 14 residues, counting both ends. Just CDR3 DNA is preserved here, 42 bases in frame from base 1. As concerns this clonotype: What this receptor recognizes is not known. As the CDR3 is not closed by the conserved phenylalanine or tryptophan, this likely results from a read error.

TCR beta CDR3 regions were amplified from RNA transcripts for repertoire sequencing. HTBI primers and the Qiagen OneStep RT-PCR kit were used in a first-round RT-PCR, which was followed by a second-round multiplex PCR, size selection and purification. Libraries were sequenced paired-end with 100 bp reads on an Illumina HiSeq2000. Turning to the authors' computational methods: SOAPnuke was used for read processing, and reads with adapters, uncalled bases, a mean Phred below 15, or no exact constant-primer or identifier match were discarded. COPE v1.2.5 was used to merge the high-quality paired reads. Each unique nucleotide sequence was defined as a clonotype, and clonotypes were aligned to IMGT TRB V, D and J references with MiTCR v1.1. The analysis was limited to V-J combinations with a frequency above 0.0001, which together covered around 99% of the repertoires. For each V-J combination, a TCR clonal expansion and chaos score was defined as F50 clonal expansion divided by the chaos observed in the TCRdist matrix. Features were reduced by Welch's t-statistics and random forest to approximately 13 V-J combinations, which fed a naive Bayes classifier. The similarity between thyroid and blood repertoires was quantified using the Morisita-Horn index. TCRdb cleaned the public reads at Q25 with fastp, built clones with MiXCR and kept in-frame beta chains. Rows matching on CDR3 protein sequence are summarized as one entry with the most common DNA and genes. Here the V and J calls rest on TCRdb's processing, not on the authors' analysis. In this sample the table shows about 210,000 distinct CDR3 sequences, 25% to 30% of which occur a single time. The ten biggest clones cover about 9.3% of the sample.

The sequence links TRBV30 to TRBJ1-1; there is no confident call for the D gene. This clonotype was obtained from a man in his fifties with Graves' ophthalmopathy. Donor details come from another sample of the same person, matched by shared clones. Source material: peripheral blood. The nucleotides read TGTGCCTGGAGTGTGGTCCCCGGGAGGACTGAAGCTTTCCTT. Protein translation: CAWSVVPGRTEAFL.